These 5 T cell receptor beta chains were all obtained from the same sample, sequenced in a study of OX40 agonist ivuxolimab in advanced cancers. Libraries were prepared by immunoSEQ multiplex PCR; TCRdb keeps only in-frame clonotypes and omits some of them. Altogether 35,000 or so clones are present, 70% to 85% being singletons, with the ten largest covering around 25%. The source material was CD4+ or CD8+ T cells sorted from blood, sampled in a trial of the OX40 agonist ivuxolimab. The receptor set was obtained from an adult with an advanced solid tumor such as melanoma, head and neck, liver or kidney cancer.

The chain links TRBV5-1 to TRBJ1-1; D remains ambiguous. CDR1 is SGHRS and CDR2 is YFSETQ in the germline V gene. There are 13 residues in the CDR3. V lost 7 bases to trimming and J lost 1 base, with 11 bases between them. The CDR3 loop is CASSDGKNTEAFF. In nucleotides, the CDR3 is TGCGCCAGCTCGGACGGAAAGAACACTGAAGCTTTCTTT.

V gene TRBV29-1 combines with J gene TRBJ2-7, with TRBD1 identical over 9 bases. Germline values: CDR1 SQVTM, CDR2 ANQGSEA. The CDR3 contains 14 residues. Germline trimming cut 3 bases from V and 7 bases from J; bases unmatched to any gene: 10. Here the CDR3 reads CSVDLPGQGGEQYF. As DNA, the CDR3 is TGCAGCGTTGATCTCCCGGGACAGGGTGGGGAGCAGTACTTC.

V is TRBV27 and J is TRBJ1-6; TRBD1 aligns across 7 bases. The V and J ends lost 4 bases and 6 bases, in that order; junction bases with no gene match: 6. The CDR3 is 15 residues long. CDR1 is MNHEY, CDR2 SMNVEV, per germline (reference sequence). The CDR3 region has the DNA TGTGCCAGCAGTTCCACCGGGACAGTTAATTCACCCCTCCACTTT. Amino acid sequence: CASSSTGTVNSPLHF.

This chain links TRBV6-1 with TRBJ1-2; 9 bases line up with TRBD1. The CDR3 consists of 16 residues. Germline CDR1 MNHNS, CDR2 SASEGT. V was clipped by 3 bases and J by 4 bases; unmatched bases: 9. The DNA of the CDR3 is TGTGCCAGCAGTGACGTTGGGACAGGGATTCTCTATGGCTACACCTTC. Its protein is CASSDVGTGILYGYTF.

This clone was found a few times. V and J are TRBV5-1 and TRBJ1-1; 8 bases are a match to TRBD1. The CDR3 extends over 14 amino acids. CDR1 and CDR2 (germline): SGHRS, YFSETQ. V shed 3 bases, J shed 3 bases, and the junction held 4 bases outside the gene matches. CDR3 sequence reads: CASSWDRWDTEAFF. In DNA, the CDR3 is TGCGCCAGCAGCTGGGACAGGTGGGACACTGAAGCTTTCTTT.